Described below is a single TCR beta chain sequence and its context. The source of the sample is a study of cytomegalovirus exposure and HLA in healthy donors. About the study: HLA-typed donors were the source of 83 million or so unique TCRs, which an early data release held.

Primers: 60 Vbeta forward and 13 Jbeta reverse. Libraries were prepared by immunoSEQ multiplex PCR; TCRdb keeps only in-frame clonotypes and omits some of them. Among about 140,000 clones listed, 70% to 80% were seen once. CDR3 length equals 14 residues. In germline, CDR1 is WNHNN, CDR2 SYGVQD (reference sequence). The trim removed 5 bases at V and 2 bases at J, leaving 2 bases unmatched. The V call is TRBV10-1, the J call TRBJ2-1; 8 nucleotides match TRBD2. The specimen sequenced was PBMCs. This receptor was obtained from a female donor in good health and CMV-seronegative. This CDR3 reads CASSPSGPYNEQFF. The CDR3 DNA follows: TGCGCCAGCAGTCCTAGCGGGCCCTACAATGAGCAGTTCTTC.